This T cell receptor beta chain was found in a study of blood T cell repertoires in COVID-19. Overall study: Both acute and convalescent COVID-19 samples were obtained from the United States, Italy and Spain.

Trimming stripped 2 bases from V and 2 bases from J, with 16 bases between. The CDR3 loop spans 16 amino acids. Germline V gene data show CDR1 as MGHRA and CDR2 as YSYEKL. Using immunoSEQ multiplex PCR, the repertoire was profiled, and TCRdb retains in-frame clones only, with some absent. The repertoire holds 140,000 or so clones, around 79% seen once, with around 5% in the top ten. The clonotype comes from a woman in her seventies with COVID-19, enrolled during active disease. Sequenced input: peripheral blood. This chain uses TRBV4-1 with TRBJ2-7; maybe TRBD2 (5 bases). CDR3 sequence (DNA): TGCGCCAGCAGCCAAATCTCTTCCTCCGGGGCCTACGAGCAGTACTTC. It specifies CASSQISSSGAYEQYF.